The rows below give T cell receptor beta chains drawn from one sample of a study of PD-L1 blockade in urothelial cancer. Libraries were prepared by immunoSEQ multiplex PCR; TCRdb keeps only in-frame clonotypes and omits some of them. The repertoire has some 65,000 clones, 81% of them found once; the top ten carry 2.5% to 3.5%. The sequenced sample was PBMCs, obtained around atezolizumab (anti-PD-L1) treatment. All receptors come from an older man with urothelial cancer. Each CDR3 is given with its conserved first and last residue. D genes are given only for firm matches. Some rows mark clone size as missing; the rest say once, few, many or name a class of expanded clone.

-,TRBJ1-4,TRBV11-2,few,TGTGCCAGCAGCTTAGAACAGCAGGAAAAACTGTTTTTT,CASSLEQQEKLFF
TRBD1,TRBJ2-5,TRBV27,few,TGTGCCAGCAGAAGGGACAGGCTGGGGGGGACCCAGTACTTC,CASRRDRLGGTQYF
-,TRBJ2-7,TRBV2,medium-sized,TGTGCCAGCAGTGTCAGCTCCTACGAGCAGTACTTC,CASSVSSYEQYF
TRBD2,TRBJ2-7,TRBV10-3,-,TGTGCCATCAGTGAGTCAGCAGCGGGAGGGTCAGGCGAGCAGTACTTC,CAISESAAGGSGEQYF
-,TRBJ2-5,TRBV19,-,TGTGCCAGTAGTACCGACAGGCAAGAGACCCAGTACTTC,CASSTDRQETQYF
TRBD1,TRBJ1-2,TRBV4-1,-,TGCGCCAGCAGCCAAGCTCTGTCGACAGGGGTGAGTGGCTACACCTTC,CASSQALSTGVSGYTF
-,TRBJ2-6,TRBV30,-,TGTGCCTGGAGTGGCCTATCTGGGGCCAACGTCCTGACTTTC,CAWSGLSGANVLTF
TRBD1,TRBJ2-7,TRBV18,-,TGTGCCAGCTCACCAAGGGCCGGGACAGCCTCCTACGAGCAGTACTTC,CASSPRAGTASYEQYF
-,TRBJ1-5,TRBV2,-,TGTGCCAGCAGTGGCCGGTTAGAGCAGCCCCAGCATTTT,CASSGRLEQPQHF
-,TRBJ1-4,TRBV2,-,TGTGCCAGCAGTGAAGAGCAGGGCACTAATGAAAAACTGTTTTTT,CASSEEQGTNEKLFF
-,TRBJ1-3,TRBV25-1,-,TGTGCCAGCAGACAGACAGGAGGTGGAAACACCATATATTTT,CASRQTGGGNTIYF
TRBD1,TRBJ2-7,TRBV11-2,few,TGTGCCAGCAGCTTGGAGGGACAGGGTCTGTACGAGCAGTACTTC,CASSLEGQGLYEQYF
TRBD1,TRBJ2-1,TRBV6-6,few,TGTGCCAGCAGTTATGGACAGGAAATCTACAATGAGCAGTTCTTC,CASSYGQEIYNEQFF
TRBD1,TRBJ1-5,TRBV19,-,TGTGCCAGTAGAGACAGGGGATACAGCAATCAGCCCCAGCATTTT,CASRDRGYSNQPQHF
-,TRBJ2-3,TRBV2,-,TGTGCCAGCACAGCACAGGTCGGCACAGATACGCAGTATTTT,CASTAQVGTDTQYF
TRBD1,TRBJ1-1,TRBV19,-,TGTGCCAGTAGCGCGACGCTTCGACAGGGATGGACTGAAGCTTTCTTT,CASSATLRQGWTEAFF
TRBD1,TRBJ1-4,TRBV27,-,TGTGCCAGCAGGCCGCGGACAGGGAGGGGACGTAATGAAAAACTGTTTTTT,CASRPRTGRGRNEKLFF